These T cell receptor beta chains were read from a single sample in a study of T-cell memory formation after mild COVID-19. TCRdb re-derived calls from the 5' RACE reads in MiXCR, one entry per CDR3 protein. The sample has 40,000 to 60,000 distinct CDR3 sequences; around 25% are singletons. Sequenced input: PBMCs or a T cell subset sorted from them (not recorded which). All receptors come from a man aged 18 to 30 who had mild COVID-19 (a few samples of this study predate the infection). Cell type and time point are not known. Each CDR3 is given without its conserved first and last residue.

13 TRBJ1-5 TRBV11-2 ASSLGGSSNQPQH
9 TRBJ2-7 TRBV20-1 SAPLGSEQY
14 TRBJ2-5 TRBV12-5 ASGSSGLAGGETQY
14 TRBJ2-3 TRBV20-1 SARWFPAGDTDTQY
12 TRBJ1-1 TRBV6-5 ASSRGQGGAEAF
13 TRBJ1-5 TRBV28 ASSLFVGNYGPQH
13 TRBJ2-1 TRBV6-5 ASTMGQGARNEQF
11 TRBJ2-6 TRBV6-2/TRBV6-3 ATSGSGANVLT
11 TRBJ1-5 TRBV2 ATGDYSNQPQH
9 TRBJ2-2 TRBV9 ASSGSGELF
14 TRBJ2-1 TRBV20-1 SARDRAGGLGYEQF
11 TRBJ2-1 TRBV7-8 ASSHPGVFEQF
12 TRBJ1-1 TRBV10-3 AISESRRFTEAF
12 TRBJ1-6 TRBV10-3 AISPWFYNSPLH
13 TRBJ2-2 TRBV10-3 AISSKSGYTGELF
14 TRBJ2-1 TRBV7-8 ASGHLKAGYHNEQF
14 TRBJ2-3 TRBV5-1 ASSPSIAGFPDTQY
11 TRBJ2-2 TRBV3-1 AAQGLNTGELF
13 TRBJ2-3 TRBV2 ASMELDTSTDTQY
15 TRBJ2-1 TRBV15 ATSREIIAGGNNEQF
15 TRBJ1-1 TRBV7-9 ASSSQGTGVEDTEAF
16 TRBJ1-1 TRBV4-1 ASSQDARGPVGAAEAF
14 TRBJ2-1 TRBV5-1 ASSARGLESYNEQF
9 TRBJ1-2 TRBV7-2 ASSTRRDYT
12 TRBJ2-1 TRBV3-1 ASSQGIEVREQF
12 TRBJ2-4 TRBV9 ASSSVGVEDIQY
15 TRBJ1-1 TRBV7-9 ASRLVGGGPGNTEAF
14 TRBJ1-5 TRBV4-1 ASSQWAGTENQPQH
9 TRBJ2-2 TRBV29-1 SVEVEGELF
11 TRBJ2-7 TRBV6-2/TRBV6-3 ASSYRDNYEQY
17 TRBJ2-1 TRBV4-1 ASSQDPGGAGGRISEQF
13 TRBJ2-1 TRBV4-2 ASSQDSGGPNEQF
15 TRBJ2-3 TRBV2 ASSTSYAGASTDTQY
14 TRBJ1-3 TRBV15 ATSRDTRDGGNTIY
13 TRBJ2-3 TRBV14 ASSQTSGVTDTQY
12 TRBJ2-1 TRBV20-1 SARSSGAKDEQF
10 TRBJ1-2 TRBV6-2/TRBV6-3 ASSPGGDGYT
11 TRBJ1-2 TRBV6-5 ASTNGQVYGYT
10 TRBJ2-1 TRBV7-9 ASSFGPREQF
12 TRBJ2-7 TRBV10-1 ASSESGLPYEQY
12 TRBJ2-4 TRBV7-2 ASSGGQDRNIQY
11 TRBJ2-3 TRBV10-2 ASNERGTDTQY
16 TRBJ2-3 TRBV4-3 ASSQDRRDRGGEGTQY
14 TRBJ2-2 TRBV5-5 ASSRWRTLNTGELF
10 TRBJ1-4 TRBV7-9 ASSLDLEKLF
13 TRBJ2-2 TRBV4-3 ASSQDWGFAGELF
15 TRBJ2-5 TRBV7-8 ASSLVSEEDAEETQY
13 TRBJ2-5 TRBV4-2 ASSPLYGGQETQY
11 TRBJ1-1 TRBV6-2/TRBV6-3 ASGQGPWTEAF
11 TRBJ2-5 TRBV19 ASRHGPAETQY
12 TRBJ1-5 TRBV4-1 ASSQGGGEQPQH
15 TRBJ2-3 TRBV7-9 ASSLGSGQGGPDTQY